These 15 T cell receptor beta chains share one sample of origin, sequenced in a study of T cell responses to AZD1222 COVID-19 vaccine. Profiling relied on immunoSEQ multiplex PCR, and the TCRdb table lists in-frame clones only, not all of them. The sample holds around 180,000 clones, roughly 87% seen once. The source was peripheral blood, collected on day 0 of AZD1222 vaccination. The receptors derive from an adult in good health.

The CDR3 DNA reads as TGTGCCAGCAGTCCGTTTACAGGGGGCCCCTATGGCTACACCTTC. It is translated as CASSPFTGGPYGYTF. The V gene is TRBV27, the J gene TRBJ1-2; 9 bases line up with TRBD1. V lost 5 bases to trimming and J lost 4 bases; unmatched junction nucleotides: 8. Germline V CDR1 and CDR2: MNHEY, SMNVEV (reference sequence). This CDR3 region has 15 residues.

This chain uses TRBV9 with TRBJ2-3; TRBD2 matches at 9 bases. Germline V gene data show CDR1 as SGDLS and CDR2 as YYNGEE. The trim removed 2 bases at V and 2 bases at J, leaving 6 bases unmatched. CDR3 length: 16 amino acids. DNA of the CDR3: TGTGCCAGCAGCGTCTCGACTAGCGGATACACAGATACGCAGTATTTT. Translating gives CASSVSTSGYTDTQYF.

The J gene is TRBJ2-7, the V gene TRBV6-5; a possible D gene is TRBD2 (6 bases). CDR3 length: 15 amino acids. CDR1 and CDR2 from the germline V gene are MNHEY and SVGAGI. The V gene lost 6 bases and the J gene lost 5 bases, with 20 bases spanning the gap. CDR3 protein: CASSKRTTQGDEQYF. The CDR3, as DNA: TGTGCCAGCAGCAAACGGACTACCCAAGGGGACGAGCAGTACTTC.

V gene TRBV15 combines with J gene TRBJ2-2, with 7 bases lining up with TRBD2. CDR1 and CDR2 (germline): LNHNV, YYDKDF (reference sequence). Germline trimming cut 0 bases from V and 2 bases from J; bases unmatched to any gene: 3. CDR3 length equals 16 residues. The CDR3 loop reads CATSRDKRENTGELFF. CDR3 in DNA: TGTGCCACCAGCAGAGATAAGCGGGAAAACACCGGGGAGCTGTTTTTT.

This chain connects TRBV5-1 to TRBJ1-2; 8 nucleotides line up with TRBD1. The CDR3 extends over 15 amino acids. With 2 bases clipped from V and 8 bases from J, the junction kept 11 bases outside the gene matches. Germline CDR1 is SGHRS and CDR2 is YFSETQ. Here the CDR3 reads CASSFAAGGSRGYTF. In DNA form, the CDR3 reads TGCGCCAGCAGCTTCGCGGCAGGGGGCTCGAGGGGCTACACCTTC. Combining the CDR3 with reference TRBV5-1 and TRBJ1-2 gives the whole variable domain KAGVTQTPRYLIKTRGQQVTLSCSPISGHRSVSWYQQTPGQGLQFLFEYFSETQRNKGNFPGRFSGRQFSNSRSEMNVSTLELGDSALYLCASSFAAGGSRGYTFGSGTRLTVV.

V usage is TRBV3-1 (or the pseudogene TRBV3-2) and J usage is TRBJ2-3; 10 bases align to TRBD2. The CDR3 is made up of 17 amino acids. CDR1 and CDR2 from the germline V gene are LGHDT and YNNKEL (reference sequence). Trimming took 3 bases from V and 4 from J; bases not matched to a gene: 10. CDR3 in amino acids: CASSHGRASGRSDTQYF. CDR3 in DNA: TGTGCCAGCAGCCATGGTAGAGCTAGCGGGAGATCAGATACGCAGTATTTT.

J is TRBJ2-7 and V is TRBV24-1; D remains unclear. V gave up 4 bases and J gave up 6 bases, with 12 bases separating them. Germline CDR1 reads KGHDR; CDR2 reads SFDVKD. The CDR3 is made up of 13 amino acids. CDR3 nucleotide sequence: TGTGCCACCAGTGAGGGCGCTGAATTCGAGCAGTACTTC. Its protein product is CATSEGAEFEQYF.

The sample holds one count of this clone. The chain joins TRBV12-3 or TRBV12-4 to TRBJ1-1; D gene uncertain. The CDR3 is 13 amino acids. Trimming took 3 bases from V and 1 from J, leaving 6 bases between them. The CDR3 nucleotides read TGTGCCAGCAGTTTGCACTGGAACACTGAAGCTTTCTTT. Its protein is CASSLHWNTEAFF.

The chain couples TRBV3-1 (or the pseudogene TRBV3-2) to TRBJ2-7; TRBD2 might be the D (5 bases). The V gene lost 4 bases and the J gene lost 6 bases, with 13 bases spanning the gap. The length of the CDR3 is 13 residues. The germline gives CDR1 LGHDT, CDR2 YNNKEL (reference sequence). The CDR3 nucleotides are TGTGCCAGCAGCCCCCCAGCTGCGGGCGAGCAGTACTTC. Translation: CASSPPAAGEQYF.

The chain carries TRBV4-1 and TRBJ2-7; 7 bases match TRBD1. The CDR3 runs 14 residues. J lost 2 bases, V lost 4 bases, and 5 bases had no gene match. The germline V gene has CDR1 MGHRA and CDR2 YSYEKL. CDR3 amino acids: CASSLRTGAYEQYF. In nucleotides, the CDR3 is TGCGCCAGCAGCCTGAGGACAGGAGCCTACGAGCAGTACTTC.

This sequence joins TRBV19 and TRBJ2-1; D not certain. This CDR3 comprises 12 residues. Germline V gene data show CDR1 as LNHDA and CDR2 as SQIVND (reference sequence). The ends were cut back, 3 bases at V and 7 bases at J, with 7 bases in the middle. CDR3 DNA: TGTGCCAGTAGTATCGGCCTGAATGAGCAGTTCTTC. Protein sequence: CASSIGLNEQFF.

V is TRBV27 and J is TRBJ2-7, with TRBD1 matching 7 bases. CDR1 and CDR2 (germline): MNHEY, SMNVEV (reference sequence). This CDR3 has 15 amino acids. J gave up 5 bases and V 4 bases, and 11 bases lay outside the gene matches. As DNA, the CDR3 is TGTGCCAGCAGTTCGACAGGGAAAACCTACGACGAGCAGTACTTC. Encoded protein: CASSSTGKTYDEQYF.

The chain couples TRBV5-1 to TRBJ1-1; 7 bases align to TRBD1. V lost 4 bases, J lost 4 bases, and 7 bases stayed unmatched. Looked up from germline, CDR1 is SGHRS and CDR2 is YFSETQ. The CDR3 runs 14 residues. The CDR3 loop reads CASSTTGVATEAFF. The CDR3 nucleotides read TGCGCCAGCAGCACCACAGGGGTGGCCACTGAAGCTTTCTTT.

The rearrangement uses TRBV11-2 and TRBJ1-2, with D maybe TRBD1 (5 bases). V was cut by 5 bases and J by 5 bases, with 21 bases left in between. CDR3 length equals 16 residues. Germline assignment: CDR1 SGHAT and CDR2 FQNNGV. The DNA for the CDR3 is TGTGCCAGCAGCACCGACAGAGTTCTCGGCTTATATGGCTACACCTTC. It codes for CASSTDRVLGLYGYTF.

This clone was seen only once. The V gene is TRBV9, the J gene TRBJ2-7; 13 bases line up with TRBD2. The CDR3 totals 17 residues. The V gene's germline CDR1 is SGDLS and CDR2 YYNGEE. Unmatched junction bases numbered 10, after V lost 2 bases and J lost 5 bases. CDR3 bases: TGTGCCAGCAGCGTGGGACTAGCGGGACGAGGGTCCGACGAGCAGTACTTC. It yields the protein CASSVGLAGRGSDEQYF.